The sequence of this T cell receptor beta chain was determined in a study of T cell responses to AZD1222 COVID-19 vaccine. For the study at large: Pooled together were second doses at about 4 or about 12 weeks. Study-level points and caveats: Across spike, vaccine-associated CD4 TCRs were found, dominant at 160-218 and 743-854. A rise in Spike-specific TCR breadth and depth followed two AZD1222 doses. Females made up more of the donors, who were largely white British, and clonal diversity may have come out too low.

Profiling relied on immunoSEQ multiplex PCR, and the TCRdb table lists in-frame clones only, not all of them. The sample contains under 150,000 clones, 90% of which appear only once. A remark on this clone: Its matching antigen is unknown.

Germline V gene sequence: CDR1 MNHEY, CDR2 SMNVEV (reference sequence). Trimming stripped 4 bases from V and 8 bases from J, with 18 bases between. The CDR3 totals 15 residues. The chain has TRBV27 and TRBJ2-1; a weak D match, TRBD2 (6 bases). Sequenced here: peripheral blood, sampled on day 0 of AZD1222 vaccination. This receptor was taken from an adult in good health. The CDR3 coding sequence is TGTGCCAGCAGTTCACGGGCTAGCGTAGTTCATGAGCAGTTCTTC. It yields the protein CASSSRASVVHEQFF.